Listed here is a single T cell receptor beta chain. This CDR3 region has 16 residues. Using immunoSEQ multiplex PCR, the repertoire was profiled, and TCRdb retains in-frame clones only, with some absent. The top ten clones hold about 0.9% of a sample with roughly 290,000 clones, roughly 88% of them seen once. These data originate in a study of blood T cell repertoires in COVID-19. Study as a whole: Samples representing acute and convalescent COVID-19 were sourced from the United States, Italy and Spain. In each case, the material was cDNA or gDNA derived from T cells, B-cell-depleted T cells, or PBMCs.

This clonotype was obtained from a human donor with COVID-19, enrolled during active disease. The donor label of this sample is uncertain. Sequenced material: peripheral blood. The chain recombines TRBV21-1 with TRBJ2-1; TRBD2 is the table's D call, not checked against the DNA. TRBV21-1 is classified as a pseudogene. The CDR3 is CASSKVLGTRRDEQFF. The DNA for the CDR3 is TGTGCCAGCAGCAAAGTACTCGGGACTAGAAGGGATGAGCAGTTCTTC.